This T cell receptor beta chain was documented in a study of blood T cell repertoires in COVID-19. This clone was detected only once. Other DNA sequences within the sample encode an identical CDR3. Per the study methods: The authors estimated nucleated cell counts from reference gene primer amplification. The repertoire was sequenced with immunoSEQ multiplex PCR; TCRdb's copy has only in-frame clones and lacks some. V, J and clone size reflect that table, while D and trimming were determined from the DNA. The repertoire holds 330,000 or so clones, with about 92% as singletons. This CDR3 region has 14 residues. Germline lookup yields CDR1 MDHEN and CDR2 SYDVKM. Trimming removed 5 bases from V and 7 bases from J; junction bases left unmatched: 3. Ages ranged from about 18 to 100 years, with residence in about 24 US areas. Allocation to cohorts depended on clinical history reported by the participants. In Cohort 3, a recovered donor had either two negative PCRs, clearance, or symptom resolution.

The rearrangement uses TRBV28 and TRBJ1-6, with 9 bases lining up with TRBD1. The sample taken for sequencing was PBMCs or T cells enriched from blood (not recorded which). The sequence was obtained from a woman in her 30s who had recovered from COVID-19. The CDR3, as DNA: TGTGCCAGCAGTCCGGGACAGGGAAATTCACCCCTCCACTTT. Translating it yields CASSPGQGNSPLHF.